Only a few counts were recorded for the clone carrying this TCR beta chain. Its antigen is not identified. With template switching, a universal primer site was added, and the cDNA carried unique molecular identifiers. TCRdb independently ran MiXCR on the 5' RACE reads; one entry per CDR3 protein. The table has under 350,000 distinct CDR3 sequences, roughly 9.8% seen once. The CDR3 loop spans 11 amino acids. The V gene's germline CDR1 is MDHEN and CDR2 SYDVKM. V shed 5 bases and J shed 9 bases, with 8 bases lying between them. The record originates from a study of identical twins. Study-level findings and limits: Interpretation of the results relied on cross-sectional statistical analysis and not on following the same donors.

In addition, the sample was reused for a study of yellow fever vaccine responses in identical twins.

The sequence derives from a woman younger than 35 in good health. The sequenced material came from CD8+ T cells sorted from blood. The chain joins TRBV28 to TRBJ2-1; D remains unclear. CDR3 loop: CASSTYPEQFF. CDR3 DNA: TGTGCCAGCAGTACTTACCCTGAGCAGTTCTTC.